This T cell receptor beta chain was documented in a study of blood T cell repertoires in COVID-19. The J segment lost 0 bases and the V segment lost 0 bases, leaving 9 bases of the junction unmatched. Germline CDR1 SGHRS, CDR2 YFSETQ. This CDR3 contains 19 residues. Original processing notes: Amplification with reference gene primers provided the estimates of nucleated cell counts. Method: immunoSEQ multiplex PCR; TCRdb's copy keeps in-frame clones and lacks some. The V and J calls and clone size come from that table; D and trimming were worked out from the DNA. The repertoire consists of a few hundred thousand clones, with nearly 90% occurring once and the leading ten covering approximately 5.4%. Participant-reported clinical history was the basis for cohort assignment. What the recovered Cohort 3 donors had was two negative PCRs, clearance, or symptom resolution.

The chain combines TRBV5-1 with TRBJ1-6, with 7 bases that match TRBD1. Input material: PBMCs or T cells enriched from blood (not recorded which). This TCR was recovered from a woman younger than 45 who had recovered from COVID-19. CDR3 DNA: TGCGCCAGCAGCTTGGATCGGACAGGATATAGCTCCTATAATTCACCCCTCCACTTT. Translation: CASSLDRTGYSSYNSPLHF. Complete variable domain (other parts from reference TRBV5-1 and TRBJ1-6): KAGVTQTPRYLIKTRGQQVTLSCSPISGHRSVSWYQQTPGQGLQFLFEYFSETQRNKGNFPGRFSGRQFSNSRSEMNVSTLELGDSALYLCASSLDRTGYSSYNSPLHFGNGTRLTVT.